The rows below give T cell receptor beta chains drawn from one sample of a study of shared clonotypes between healthy human individuals. Data came from immunoSEQ multiplex PCR; TCRdb stores just in-frame clones and leaves some out. Of about 2.1 million clones listed, around 93% are singletons. Input material: naive CD8+ T cells from PBMCs. Every receptor here comes from a man aged 18 to 29 in good health. Some clones in this sample may be carry-over from other donors' samples. Each CDR3 is given with its conserved first and last residue. The D gene is left open where the match is weak. Rows give clone size only sometimes, using once, few, many, or a class for an expanded clone.

j_call clone_size d_call v_call cdr3_nt cdr3_aa
TRBJ2-7 NA NA TRBV7-6 TGTGCCAGCAGCTTACTAGCCGGAAACTCCTACGAGCAGTACTTC CASSLLAGNSYEQYF
TRBJ2-6 NA NA TRBV27 TGTGCCAGCAGATCACCCATTGCTGGGGCCAACGTCCTGACTTTC CASRSPIAGANVLTF
TRBJ2-1 NA NA TRBV4-1 TGCGCCAGCAGCCAAGGGGCGGGGCCTTACAATGAGCAGTTCTTC CASSQGAGPYNEQFF
TRBJ1-1 NA TRBD1 TRBV6-6 TGTGCCAGCAGTCCAGGGACAGTCCCTGAAGCTTTCTTT CASSPGTVPEAFF
TRBJ2-1 NA TRBD2 TRBV28 TGTGCCAGCAGCCTAGTGACTAGCGGTGACAATGAGCAGTTCTTC CASSLVTSGDNEQFF
TRBJ1-2 NA TRBD1 TRBV2 TGTGCCAGCAGGAATACCGGGACAGGGTATGGCTACACCTTC CASRNTGTGYGYTF
TRBJ2-7 NA NA TRBV9 TGTGCCAGCAGCGTAGCCCCAACCTACGAGCAGTACTTC CASSVAPTYEQYF
TRBJ2-1 once TRBD2 TRBV27 TGTGCCAGCAGTTCGTCGAGACTAGCGGGGGATCAGCAGTTCTTC CASSSSRLAGDQQFF
TRBJ2-2 NA TRBD2 TRBV2 TGTGCCAGCAGGGACCCTTTATCGGGAGGGCCGATAGGGGAGCTGTTTTTT CASRDPLSGGPIGELFF
TRBJ2-1 NA NA TRBV4-3 TGCGCCAGCAGCCAAGGACTAGAGAATGAGCAGTTCTTC CASSQGLENEQFF
TRBJ2-1 once NA TRBV15 TGTGCCACCAGCAGAGATATTGGGGGGCTAGGCAATGAGCAGTTCTTC CATSRDIGGLGNEQFF
TRBJ2-1 NA TRBD1 TRBV7-3 TGTGCCAGCAGCTCCGGGACAGGGTCCTACAATGAGCAGTTCTTC CASSSGTGSYNEQFF
TRBJ1-5 NA TRBD1 TRBV6-6 TGTGCCAGCAGCCCCCGGGACAGCCTTAGCAATCAGCCCCAGCATTTT CASSPRDSLSNQPQHF
TRBJ1-2 once TRBD1 TRBV27 TGTGCCAGCAGTTTGCGGGACAGGGGGCTTTATGGCTACACCTTC CASSLRDRGLYGYTF
TRBJ2-7 NA NA TRBV19 TGTGCCAGTAGTGCCTCGGGCCCCAGCTACGAGCAGTACTTC CASSASGPSYEQYF
TRBJ2-2 once TRBD1 TRBV27 TGTGCCAGCAGTTTATTATTGGGGACAGGGACCGGGGAGCTGTTTTTT CASSLLLGTGTGELFF
TRBJ1-2 NA NA TRBV9 TGTGCCAGCAGCGTAGGCGGGAATGTCGTCTATGGCTACACCTTC CASSVGGNVVYGYTF
TRBJ2-4 NA TRBD2 TRBV4-1 TGCGCCAGCAGCCATCCGACTAGCGGGAAGGGCGGCATTCAGTACTTC CASSHPTSGKGGIQYF
TRBJ1-2 NA NA TRBV27 TGTGCCAGCAGCCCCGGGAGCATCGCTTTCTATGGCTACACCTTC CASSPGSIAFYGYTF
TRBJ2-3 NA NA TRBV27 TGTGCCAGCAGGCCGGACACAGATACGCAGTATTTT CASRPDTDTQYF
TRBJ1-5 NA NA TRBV4-1 TGCGCCAGCAGCCAAGGGGGATACGGCAATCAGCCCCAGCATTTT CASSQGGYGNQPQHF
TRBJ2-2 NA NA TRBV5-1 TGCGCCAGCAGCTTCGGGACCACCGGGGAGCTGTTTTTT CASSFGTTGELFF
TRBJ1-2 NA NA TRBV5-6 TGTGCCAGCAGCTTCGGTGTTAAGGGGAACTATGGCTACACCTTC CASSFGVKGNYGYTF
TRBJ1-4 NA NA TRBV19 TGTGCCAGTAGTCCCCGCCCAAGAAGGAGTGAAAAACTGTTTTTT CASSPRPRRSEKLFF
TRBJ2-1 NA TRBD2 TRBV15 TGTGCCACCAGCAGCCTCGAACTGGGACTAGGCTTTTCTATTGAGCAGTTCTTC CATSSLELGLGFSIEQFF
TRBJ1-1 few NA TRBV5-6 TGTGCCAGCAGCTTGAAGTACACTGAAGCTTTCTTT CASSLKYTEAFF
TRBJ1-1 few NA TRBV7-7 TGTGCCAGCAGCTTAGCTCTGAACACTGAAGCTTTCTTT CASSLALNTEAFF
TRBJ2-7 NA TRBD1 TRBV7-9 TGTGCCAGCAGCTCTGGACGGACAGGGGGTGCCTACGAGCAGTACTTC CASSSGRTGGAYEQYF
TRBJ1-2 NA NA TRBV6-6 TGTGCCAGCAGTTACTGGCAGGGAGATGGCGTCGGCTACACCTTC CASSYWQGDGVGYTF
TRBJ2-1 NA NA TRBV4-3 TGCGCCAGCAGCCAAGAGACCGGCGGGACGGGGAATGAGCAGTTCTTC CASSQETGGTGNEQFF
TRBJ1-5 NA NA TRBV28 TGTGCCAGCAGTTTATTTACGGGAGGATTAGATCAGCCCCAGCATTTT CASSLFTGGLDQPQHF
TRBJ2-1 NA NA TRBV27 TGTGCCAGCAGTTTGGGAGTTAACAATGAGCAGTTCTTC CASSLGVNNEQFF
TRBJ2-7 NA TRBD1 TRBV4-1 TGCGCCAGCAGCCAGTCCCGGGACAGGGGCTACGAGCAGTACTTC CASSQSRDRGYEQYF
TRBJ2-7 once NA TRBV4-1 TGCGCCAGCAGTTATGCGGGGGCTAGGATCAGCACCTCCTACGAGCAGTACTTC CASSYAGARISTSYEQYF
TRBJ1-4 NA NA TRBV14 TGTGCCAGCAGCCAAGACCGACTGGGTGCGGCTAATGAAAAACTGTTTTTT CASSQDRLGAANEKLFF
TRBJ2-7 NA TRBD2 TRBV28 TGTGCCAGCAGTTCGGGACTAGAGTACTACGAGCAGTACTTC CASSSGLEYYEQYF
TRBJ2-7 NA NA TRBV26 TGTGCCAGCAGACAGGACAGGCTCGAGCAGTACTTC CASRQDRLEQYF
TRBJ2-7 NA TRBD2 TRBV11-2 TGTGCCAGCAGCCAACTAGCGGCGCTTTCCTACGAGCAGTACTTC CASSQLAALSYEQYF
TRBJ1-2 NA TRBD1 TRBV6-5 TGTGCCAGCAGTCCGCGACAGGGGTCGGGCTATGGCTACACCTTC CASSPRQGSGYGYTF
TRBJ1-1 NA TRBD1 TRBV13 TGTGCCAGCAGCTTAGCGGTCAGGGGGCCGGAAACTGAAGCTTTCTTT CASSLAVRGPETEAFF
TRBJ1-5 NA NA TRBV2 TGTGCCAGCAGTCGGCAGGGTTCCAATCAGCCCCAGCATTTT CASSRQGSNQPQHF
TRBJ2-7 NA NA TRBV7-9 TGTGCCAGCAGCTTACTCGCAGGGCCCGGCGGCTACGAGCAGTACTTC CASSLLAGPGGYEQYF
TRBJ2-2 NA NA TRBV11-2 TGTGCCAGCAGCCCTGTACGAGGAGGCGCGAGCACCGGGGAGCTGTTTTTT CASSPVRGGASTGELFF
TRBJ2-7 NA NA TRBV19 TGTGCCAGTAGTATATCTTATTGGGACGAGCAGTACTTC CASSISYWDEQYF
TRBJ2-1 NA TRBD1 TRBV2 TGTGCCAGCAGTGAGACAGGGAATGAGCAGTTCTTC CASSETGNEQFF
TRBJ1-2 NA NA TRBV6-5 TGTGCCAGCAGTGGGCTACCTAACTATGGCTACACCTTC CASSGLPNYGYTF